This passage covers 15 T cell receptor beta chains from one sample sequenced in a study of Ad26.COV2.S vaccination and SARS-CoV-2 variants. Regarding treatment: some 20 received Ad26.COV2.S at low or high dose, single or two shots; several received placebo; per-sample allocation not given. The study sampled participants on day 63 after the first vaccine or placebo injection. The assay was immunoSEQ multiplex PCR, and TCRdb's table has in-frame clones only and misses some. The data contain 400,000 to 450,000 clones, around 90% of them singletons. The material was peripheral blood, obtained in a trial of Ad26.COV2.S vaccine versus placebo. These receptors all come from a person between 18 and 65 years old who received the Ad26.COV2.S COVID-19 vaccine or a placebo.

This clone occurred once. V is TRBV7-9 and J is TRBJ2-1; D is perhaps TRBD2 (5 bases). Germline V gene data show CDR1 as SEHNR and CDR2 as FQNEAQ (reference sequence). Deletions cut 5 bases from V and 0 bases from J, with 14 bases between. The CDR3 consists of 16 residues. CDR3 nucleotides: TGTGCCAGCAGCCCCGCCTTAGCGATCTCCTACAATGAGCAGTTCTTC. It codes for CASSPALAISYNEQFF.

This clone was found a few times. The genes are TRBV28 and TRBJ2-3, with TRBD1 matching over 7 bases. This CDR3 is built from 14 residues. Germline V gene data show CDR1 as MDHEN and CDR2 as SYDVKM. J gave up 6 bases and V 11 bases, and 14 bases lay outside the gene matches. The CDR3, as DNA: TGTGCCCGACTCCGGGACAGCCTTTCGGATACGCAGTATTTT. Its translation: CARLRDSLSDTQYF.

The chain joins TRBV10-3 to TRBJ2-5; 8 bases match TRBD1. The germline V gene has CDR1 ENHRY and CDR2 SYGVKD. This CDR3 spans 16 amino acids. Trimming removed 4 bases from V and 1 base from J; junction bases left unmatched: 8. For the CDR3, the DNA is TGTGCCATCAGTGCCGGACAGGGCACTATCCAAGAGACCCAGTACTTC. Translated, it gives CAISAGQGTIQETQYF.

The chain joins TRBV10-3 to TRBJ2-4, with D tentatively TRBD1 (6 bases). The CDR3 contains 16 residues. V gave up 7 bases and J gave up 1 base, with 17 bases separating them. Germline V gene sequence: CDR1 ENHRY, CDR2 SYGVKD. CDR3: CAITLGASRAKNIQYF. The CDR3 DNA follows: TGTGCCATCACCCTGGGGGCATCAAGGGCCAAAAACATTCAGTACTTC.

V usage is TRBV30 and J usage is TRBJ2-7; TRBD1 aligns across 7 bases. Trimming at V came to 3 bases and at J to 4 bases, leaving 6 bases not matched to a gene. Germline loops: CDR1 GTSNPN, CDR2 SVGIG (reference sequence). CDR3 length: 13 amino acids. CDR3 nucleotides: TGTGCCTGGAGAGAGGACAGGCCTTACGAGCAGTACTTC. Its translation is CAWREDRPYEQYF. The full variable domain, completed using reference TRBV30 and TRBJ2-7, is SQTIHQWPATLVQPVGSPLSLECTVEGTSNPNLYWYRQAAGRGLQLLFYSVGIGQISSEVPQNLSASRPQDRQFILSSKKLLLSDSGFYLCAWREDRPYEQYFGPGTRLTVT.

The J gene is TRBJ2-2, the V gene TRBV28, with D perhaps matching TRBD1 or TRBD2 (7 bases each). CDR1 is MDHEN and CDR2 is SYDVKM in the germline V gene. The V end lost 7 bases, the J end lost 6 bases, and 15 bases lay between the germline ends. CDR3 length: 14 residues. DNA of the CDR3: TGTGCCAGCATAAGACAGGGAGGGGCCGGGGAGCTGTTTTTT. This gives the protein CASIRQGGAGELFF.

CDR3 bases: TGTGCCAGCCTCCTAAGTAGGTTGAACACTGAAGCTTTCTTT. Protein: CASLLSRLNTEAFF. The chain is built from TRBV7-3 and TRBJ1-1; no reliable D call. The CDR3 consists of 14 residues. Trimming left V 8 bases short and J 0 bases short, with 13 bases between. Per the germline V gene, CDR1 is SGHTA and CDR2 is FQGTGA.

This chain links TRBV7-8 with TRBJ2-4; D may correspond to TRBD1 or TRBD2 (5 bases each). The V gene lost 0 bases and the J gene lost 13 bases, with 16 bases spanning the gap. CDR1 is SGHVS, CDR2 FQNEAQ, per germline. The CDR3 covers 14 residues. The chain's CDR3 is CASSLAGDGARQYF. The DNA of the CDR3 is TGTGCCAGCAGCTTAGCGGGGGATGGGGCGCGGCAGTACTTC.

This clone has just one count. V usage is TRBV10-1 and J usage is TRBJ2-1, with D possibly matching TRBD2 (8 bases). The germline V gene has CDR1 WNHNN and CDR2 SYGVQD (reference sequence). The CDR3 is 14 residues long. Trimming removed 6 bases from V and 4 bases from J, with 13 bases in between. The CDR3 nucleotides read TGCGCCAGCAGCGGGAGGGGGCCGTACAATGAGCAGTTCTTC. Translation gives CASSGRGPYNEQFF.

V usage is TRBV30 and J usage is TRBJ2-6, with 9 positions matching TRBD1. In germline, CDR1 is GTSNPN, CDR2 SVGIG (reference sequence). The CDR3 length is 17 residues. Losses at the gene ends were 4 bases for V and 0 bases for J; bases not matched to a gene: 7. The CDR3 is CAWNPGTGISGANVLTF. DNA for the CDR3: TGTGCCTGGAACCCAGGGACAGGGATCTCTGGGGCCAACGTCCTGACTTTC.

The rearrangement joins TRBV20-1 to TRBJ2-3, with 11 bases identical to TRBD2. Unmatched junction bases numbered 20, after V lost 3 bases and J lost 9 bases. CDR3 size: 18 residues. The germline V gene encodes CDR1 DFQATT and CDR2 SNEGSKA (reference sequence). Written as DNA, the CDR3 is TGCAGTGCTAGTTTAGTAGCGGGAGGGCCGTTTGGACAGGAGACGCAGTATTTT. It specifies CSASLVAGGPFGQETQYF.

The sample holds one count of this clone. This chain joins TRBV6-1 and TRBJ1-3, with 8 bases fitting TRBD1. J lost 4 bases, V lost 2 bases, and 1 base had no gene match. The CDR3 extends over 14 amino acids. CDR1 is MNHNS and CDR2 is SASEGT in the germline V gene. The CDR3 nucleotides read TGTGCCAGCAGTGAAAACAGGGGGGGAAACACCATATATTTT. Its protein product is CASSENRGGNTIYF.

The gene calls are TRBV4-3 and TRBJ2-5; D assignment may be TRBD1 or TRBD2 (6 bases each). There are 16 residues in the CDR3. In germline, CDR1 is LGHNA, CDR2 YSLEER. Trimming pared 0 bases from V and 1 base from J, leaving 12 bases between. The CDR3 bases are TGCGCCAGCAGCCAAGATGGGGGGCGCCGCCAAGAGACCCAGTACTTC. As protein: CASSQDGGRRQETQYF.

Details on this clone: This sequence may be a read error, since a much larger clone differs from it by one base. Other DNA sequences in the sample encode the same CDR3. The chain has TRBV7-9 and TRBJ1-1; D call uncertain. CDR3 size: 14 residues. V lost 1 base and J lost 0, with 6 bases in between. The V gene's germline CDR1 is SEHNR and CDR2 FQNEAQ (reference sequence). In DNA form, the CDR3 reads TGTGCCAGCAGCTTAGGGGGAATGAACACTGAAGCTTTCTTT. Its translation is CASSLGGMNTEAFF.

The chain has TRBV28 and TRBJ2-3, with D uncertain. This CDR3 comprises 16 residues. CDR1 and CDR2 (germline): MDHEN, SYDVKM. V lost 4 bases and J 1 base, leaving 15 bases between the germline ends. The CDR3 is CASSSWSGLGTDTQYF. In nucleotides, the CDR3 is TGTGCCAGCAGTTCCTGGTCGGGCTTGGGCACAGATACGCAGTATTTT.